This passage covers 23 T cell receptor beta chains from one sample sequenced in a study of blood T cell repertoires in COVID-19. Profiled with immunoSEQ multiplex PCR; TCRdb holds only in-frame clones, not every one. The table includes approximately 290,000 clones, around 85% detected once. Sequencing input: peripheral blood. These receptors originate from a human donor with COVID-19, enrolled during active disease. The donor label of this sample is uncertain.

In its sample, this clone was seen once. This chain uses TRBV4-1 with TRBJ1-4; D may be TRBD1 (5 bases). Germline V gene data show CDR1 as MGHRA and CDR2 as YSYEKL. CDR3 length equals 14 residues. The ends were cut back, 4 bases at V and 8 bases at J, with 14 bases in the middle. CDR3 sequence: CASSLGGGGEKLFF. CDR3 in DNA: TGCGCCAGCAGCCTGGGGGGGGGTGGCGAAAAACTGTTTTTT.

V and J are TRBV27 and TRBJ2-1; 7 nucleotides line up with TRBD1. The CDR3 spans 15 residues. V was clipped by 5 bases and J by 2 bases; unmatched bases: 6. The V gene's germline CDR1 is MNHEY and CDR2 SMNVEV (reference sequence). CDR3 amino acids: CASSARQGTYNEQFF. In DNA form, the CDR3 reads TGTGCCAGCAGTGCCCGACAGGGTACCTACAATGAGCAGTTCTTC.

The rearrangement links TRBV24-1 to TRBJ1-5, with D perhaps matching TRBD1 (6 bases). V shed 3 bases and J shed 3 bases, with 14 bases lying between them. The length of the CDR3 is 16 residues. CDR1 is KGHDR and CDR2 is SFDVKD in the germline V gene. The CDR3 here is CATSDAQGRANQPQHF. DNA for the CDR3: TGTGCCACCAGTGATGCACAGGGTCGGGCCAATCAGCCCCAGCATTTT.

This chain joins TRBV28 and TRBJ2-1; D is perhaps TRBD2 (6 bases). This CDR3 contains 15 residues. Trimming pared 3 bases from V and 2 bases from J, leaving 11 bases between. Germline loops: CDR1 MDHEN, CDR2 SYDVKM. CDR3 sequence reads: CASSLGEVPYNEQFF. CDR3 DNA sequence: TGTGCCAGCAGTTTGGGGGAGGTCCCCTACAATGAGCAGTTCTTC.

V is TRBV19 and J is TRBJ1-5; tentative D call: TRBD1 (6 bases). Trimming left V 4 bases short and J 2 bases short, with 15 bases between. The CDR3 covers 16 residues. CDR1 is LNHDA and CDR2 is SQIVND in the germline V gene (reference sequence). In DNA form, the CDR3 reads TGTGCCAGTAGTACCCAAATAACAGGGCGCAATCAGCCCCAGCATTTT. This gives the protein CASSTQITGRNQPQHF.

CDR3 loop: CSASQTSGGWNEQFF. As DNA, the CDR3 is TGCAGTGCTAGTCAGACTAGCGGGGGTTGGAATGAGCAGTTCTTC. This rearrangement joins TRBV20-1 to TRBJ2-1, with TRBD2 matching over 12 bases. Germline V gene lookup returns CDR1 DFQATT and CDR2 SNEGSKA (reference sequence). V gave up 3 bases and J gave up 7 bases; unmatched junction bases: 7. The CDR3 covers 15 residues.

The chain links TRBV5-4 to TRBJ2-5, with 7 bases matching TRBD2. Germline V gene sequence: CDR1 SGHNT, CDR2 YYREEE (reference sequence). This CDR3 spans 15 amino acids. The trim removed 1 base at V and 0 bases at J, leaving 3 bases unmatched. The CDR3 reads CASSLNGRNQETQYF. DNA of the CDR3: TGTGCCAGCAGCTTGAACGGGAGGAACCAAGAGACCCAGTACTTC.

The chain joins TRBV30 to TRBJ1-2; the D gene is possibly TRBD1 (5 bases). The germline V gene has CDR1 GTSNPN and CDR2 SVGIG (reference sequence). The CDR3 is made up of 14 amino acids. V was pared by 3 bases and J by 2 bases, with 13 bases between. CDR3 sequence: CAWSQTENNYGYTF. The CDR3 nucleotides read TGTGCCTGGAGCCAGACAGAAAACAACTATGGCTACACCTTC.

The V and J genes are TRBV6-5 and TRBJ1-5; 7 nucleotides agree with TRBD1. Trimming cost V 6 bases and J 3 bases; bases outside gene matches: 5. Germline V gene lookup returns CDR1 MNHEY and CDR2 SVGAGI. This CDR3 has 14 residues. The CDR3 nucleotides read TGTGCCAGCAGCCCACAGGGGAACAATCAGCCCCAGCATTTT. Amino acids: CASSPQGNNQPQHF.

V is TRBV3-1 (or the pseudogene TRBV3-2) and J is TRBJ1-3, with 8 bases matching TRBD1. CDR1 is LGHDT, CDR2 YNNKEL, per germline (reference sequence). The CDR3 is 15 residues long. Unmatched junction bases numbered 9, after V lost 8 bases and J lost 3 bases. CDR3 sequence: CASEQTGGGGNTIYF. The CDR3, as DNA: TGTGCCAGCGAACAAACAGGGGGTGGTGGAAACACCATATATTTT.

This chain joins TRBV18 and TRBJ2-7; possibly TRBD2 for D (6 bases). The V and J ends lost 1 base and 6 bases respectively, with 16 bases between them. The germline gives CDR1 KGHSH, CDR2 LQKENI. The CDR3 spans 15 residues. The CDR3 DNA reads as TGTGCCAGCTCACCACTGAGTTTGGGGGGATCCGAGCAGTACTTC. Translated, it gives CASSPLSLGGSEQYF.

This chain joins TRBV19 and TRBJ1-5, with 7 nucleotides matching TRBD1. The J segment lost 9 bases and the V segment lost 2 bases, leaving 7 bases of the junction unmatched. CDR3 length: 14 residues. Germline assignment: CDR1 LNHDA and CDR2 SQIVND (reference sequence). The CDR3 is CASSISGGGRPQHF. CDR3 nucleotides: TGTGCCAGTAGTATATCAGGGGGTGGCCGGCCCCAGCATTTT. Full variable domain (remainder filled in from reference TRBV19 and TRBJ1-5): DGGITQSPKYLFRKEGQNVTLSCEQNLNHDAMYWYRQDPGQGLRLIYYSQIVNDFQKGDIAEGYSVSREKKESFPLTVTSAQKNPTAFYLCASSISGGGRPQHFGDGTRLSIL.

This chain connects TRBV28 to TRBJ1-1; D gene ambiguous. V lost 6 bases and J lost 3, with 8 bases in between. The CDR3 covers 12 residues. Germline CDR1 reads MDHEN; CDR2 reads SYDVKM. CDR3 in DNA: TGTGCCAGCAGGCGACTGGACACTGAAGCTTTCTTT. Translating gives CASRRLDTEAFF.

The V call is TRBV2, the J call TRBJ1-4; 9 nucleotides line up with TRBD1. V was clipped by 3 bases and J by 11 bases; unmatched bases: 7. The CDR3 is 14 residues long. Germline V CDR1 and CDR2: SNHLY, FYNNEI. The CDR3 region is CASSEETGGAKLFF. The CDR3 bases are TGTGCCAGCAGTGAGGAGACAGGGGGAGCGAAACTGTTTTTT.

This clone was seen only once. CDR3 coding DNA: TGCGCCAGCAGCCAAGATTTGGTGGCGCGGGGACCAATGCCAGATACGCAGTATTTT. It yields the protein CASSQDLVARGPMPDTQYF. The V call is TRBV4-3, the J call TRBJ2-3; a possible D gene is TRBD2 (6 bases). CDR1 and CDR2 (germline): LGHNA, YSLEER. The CDR3 has 19 amino acids. Between the trimmed V and J ends, which lost 0 bases and 4 bases, there was a span of 23 bases.

The chain joins TRBV3-1 (or the pseudogene TRBV3-2) to TRBJ2-5; D not resolved. The CDR3 totals 14 residues. V was clipped by 0 bases and J by 9 bases, with 14 bases between them. Per the germline V gene, CDR1 is LGHDT and CDR2 is YNNKEL (reference sequence). CDR3 protein: CASSQDPVANPQYF. The CDR3 DNA reads as TGTGCCAGCAGCCAAGATCCGGTAGCTAATCCCCAGTACTTC.

The genes are TRBV12-5 and TRBJ1-1; 8 nucleotides match TRBD1. Trimming took 7 bases from V and 5 from J; bases not matched to a gene: 15. The CDR3 loop spans 16 amino acids. The germline V gene encodes CDR1 LGHNT and CDR2 FRNRAP. This chain's CDR3 is CASAPAPGQGGTEAFF. CDR3 nucleotide sequence: TGTGCTAGTGCTCCCGCCCCCGGACAGGGAGGAACTGAAGCTTTCTTT.

This clone was recorded a few times. CDR3 in amino acids: CATSLAGLGLNEQFF. The CDR3 bases are TGTGCCACCAGTTTAGCGGGATTGGGGTTGAATGAGCAGTTCTTC. The V gene is TRBV24-1, the J gene TRBJ2-1, with 8 bases fitting TRBD2. Trimming at V came to 6 bases and at J to 7 bases, leaving 10 bases not matched to a gene. Per the germline V gene, CDR1 is KGHDR and CDR2 is SFDVKD. This CDR3 has 15 amino acids.

V usage is TRBV9 and J usage is TRBJ2-1, with 10 bases fitting TRBD1. Germline assignment: CDR1 SGDLS and CDR2 YYNGEE. The CDR3 is 20 residues long. The V gene end was trimmed by 4 bases and the J gene end by 0 bases; junction bases not matched to a gene: 16. For the CDR3, the DNA is TGTGCCAGCAGCCTTAGTAGGGGGACAGGGGATTTCAGCTCCTACAATGAGCAGTTCTTC. It encodes CASSLSRGTGDFSSYNEQFF.

There are a few counts of this clone. The chain recombines TRBV5-1 with TRBJ1-2; D is ambiguous. The CDR3 has 11 amino acids. The germline V gene has CDR1 SGHRS and CDR2 YFSETQ. Trimming stripped 8 bases from V and 5 bases from J, with 10 bases between. CDR3 sequence: CARRWVYGYTF. In nucleotides, the CDR3 is TGCGCCAGGCGGTGGGTATATGGCTACACCTTC.

The J gene is TRBJ2-3, the V gene TRBV28, with a weak D call TRBD2 (6 bases). This CDR3 comprises 15 residues. Trimming cost V 10 bases and J 0 bases, with 17 bases left between them. Germline V gene lookup returns CDR1 MDHEN and CDR2 SYDVKM. In nucleotides, the CDR3 is TGTGCCACCCTCGGAGGGTTCTATAGCACAGATACGCAGTATTTT. It encodes CATLGGFYSTDTQYF.

The V call is TRBV28, the J call TRBJ1-2; D is undetermined. The CDR3 runs 12 residues. Germline V lookup: CDR1 MDHEN, CDR2 SYDVKM. Trimming cost V 5 bases and J 8 bases, with 12 bases left between them. The CDR3, as DNA: TGTGCCAGCAGTAATAGCCGGCGAGGCTACACCTTC. This translates into CASSNSRRGYTF.

This clone was found a few times. The chain employs TRBV7-9 and TRBJ1-6; D not resolved. V shed 3 bases and J shed 7 bases, with 10 bases lying between them. In germline, CDR1 is SEHNR, CDR2 FQNEAQ (reference sequence). The CDR3 has 14 residues. In DNA form, the CDR3 reads TGTGCCAGCAGCTTTGGTTTCCTAAATTCACCCCTCCACTTT. Translating it yields CASSFGFLNSPLHF.